These T cell receptor beta chains were read from a single sample in a study of control samples from healthy donors and cancer patients. Using immunoSEQ multiplex PCR, the repertoire was profiled, and TCRdb retains in-frame clones only, with some absent. This table has 75,000 to 95,000 clones, approximately 91% appearing once. Sample: PBMCs. These receptors all stem from a woman in her forties or fifties with colorectal cancer. Each CDR3 is given with its conserved first and last residue. D genes are given only for firm matches. A row's size may be missing; if present it is once, few, many or a size class.

d_gene: -
v_gene: TRBV6-5
j_gene: TRBJ1-2
abundance: -
CDR3aa: CASRSTAGYGYTF
CDR3nt: TGTGCCAGCAGATCGACGGCGGGCTATGGCTACACCTTC

d_gene: -
v_gene: TRBV11-1
j_gene: TRBJ1-5
abundance: -
CDR3aa: CASSLERDQPQHF
CDR3nt: TGTGCCAGCAGCTTAGAGAGGGATCAGCCCCAGCATTTT

d_gene: -
v_gene: TRBV4-3
j_gene: TRBJ2-1
abundance: once
CDR3aa: CASSQGYSPYNEQFF
CDR3nt: TGCGCCAGCAGCCAAGGGTACAGCCCCTACAATGAGCAGTTCTTC

d_gene: -
v_gene: TRBV4-1
j_gene: TRBJ1-5
abundance: -
CDR3aa: CASSRSHYGENSNQPQHF
CDR3nt: TGCGCCAGCAGCCGATCCCACTACGGGGAGAATAGCAATCAGCCCCAGCATTTT

d_gene: TRBD1
v_gene: TRBV11-1
j_gene: TRBJ1-6
abundance: -
CDR3aa: CASSLVGQGNSPLHF
CDR3nt: TGTGCCAGCAGCTTAGTGGGACAGGGGAATTCACCCCTCCACTTT

d_gene: TRBD1
v_gene: TRBV30
j_gene: TRBJ1-2
abundance: -
CDR3aa: CAWSKQGLDF
CDR3nt: TGTGCCTGGAGTAAACAGGGGTTAGATTTC

d_gene: -
v_gene: TRBV18
j_gene: TRBJ1-1
abundance: -
CDR3aa: CASSPLPNTEAFF
CDR3nt: TGTGCCAGCTCACCACTACCGAACACTGAAGCTTTCTTT

d_gene: TRBD2
v_gene: TRBV4-3
j_gene: TRBJ2-5
abundance: -
CDR3aa: CASSQVIGGAAETQYF
CDR3nt: TGCGCCAGCAGCCAAGTTATCGGGGGGGCCGCAGAGACCCAGTACTTC

d_gene: TRBD1
v_gene: TRBV4-1
j_gene: TRBJ2-3
abundance: -
CDR3aa: CASSQDWGTGATDTQYF
CDR3nt: TGCGCCAGCAGCCAAGATTGGGGGACAGGGGCGACAGATACGCAGTATTTT

d_gene: -
v_gene: TRBV18
j_gene: TRBJ2-2
abundance: -
CDR3aa: CASSPRGAPDTGELFF
CDR3nt: TGTGCCAGCTCACCAAGAGGGGCGCCTGACACCGGGGAGCTGTTTTTT

d_gene: -
v_gene: TRBV9
j_gene: TRBJ1-5
abundance: few
CDR3aa: CASSGGEGQPQHF
CDR3nt: TGTGCCAGCAGCGGGGGCGAGGGTCAGCCCCAGCATTTT

d_gene: -
v_gene: TRBV15
j_gene: TRBJ1-2
abundance: -
CDR3aa: CATSSGGEYGYTF
CDR3nt: TGTGCCACCAGCAGCGGGGGCGAATATGGCTACACCTTC

d_gene: TRBD1
v_gene: TRBV5-1
j_gene: TRBJ1-2
abundance: -
CDR3aa: CASSTGSFGYTF
CDR3nt: TGCGCCAGCTCGACAGGGAGCTTTGGCTACACCTTC

d_gene: -
v_gene: TRBV4-1
j_gene: TRBJ2-5
abundance: -
CDR3aa: CASSQGGYTQYF
CDR3nt: TGCGCCAGCAGCCAAGGGGGGTACACCCAGTACTTC

d_gene: -
v_gene: TRBV27
j_gene: TRBJ1-1
abundance: -
CDR3aa: CASSYEGPHTEAFF
CDR3nt: TGTGCCAGCAGTTATGAGGGCCCCCACACTGAAGCTTTCTTT

d_gene: TRBD1
v_gene: TRBV6-5
j_gene: TRBJ1-2
abundance: -
CDR3aa: CASIIGTGVGYTF
CDR3nt: TGTGCCAGCATAATTGGGACAGGGGTGGGCTACACCTTC

d_gene: TRBD2
v_gene: TRBV4-2
j_gene: TRBJ2-2
abundance: -
CDR3aa: CASSLRTGGQGTGELFF
CDR3nt: TGTGCCAGCAGCCTCCGGACGGGGGGGCAAGGCACCGGGGAGCTGTTTTTT

d_gene: -
v_gene: TRBV5-1
j_gene: TRBJ1-1
abundance: -
CDR3aa: CASSSIGEGTEAFF
CDR3nt: TGCGCCAGCAGCTCGATCGGAGAAGGCACTGAAGCTTTCTTT

d_gene: -
v_gene: TRBV21-1
j_gene: TRBJ2-1
abundance: -
CDR3aa: CANGPGLAGGYEQFF
CDR3nt: TGTGCCAACGGTCCGGGACTAGCGGGGGGGTATGAGCAGTTCTTC

d_gene: TRBD1
v_gene: TRBV24-1
j_gene: TRBJ2-1
abundance: once
CDR3aa: CATSDLYGTGESISYNEQFF
CDR3nt: TGTGCCACCAGTGATTTGTATGGGACAGGGGAATCAATAAGCTACAATGAGCAGTTCTTC

d_gene: -
v_gene: TRBV9
j_gene: TRBJ1-1
abundance: -
CDR3aa: CASSVTVGTEAFF
CDR3nt: TGTGCCAGCAGCGTCACCGTGGGCACTGAAGCTTTCTTT

d_gene: TRBD1
v_gene: TRBV7-2
j_gene: TRBJ1-6
abundance: -
CDR3aa: CASSPDRGLNSPLHF
CDR3nt: TGTGCCAGCAGCCCTGACAGGGGGCTTAATTCACCCCTCCACTTT

d_gene: TRBD1
v_gene: TRBV10-2
j_gene: TRBJ1-4
abundance: -
CDR3aa: CASSESGTASEKLFF
CDR3nt: TGCGCCAGCAGTGAGTCTGGGACAGCATCTGAAAAACTGTTTTTT

d_gene: TRBD1
v_gene: TRBV6-5
j_gene: TRBJ1-5
abundance: -
CDR3aa: CASNWDRVGQPQHF
CDR3nt: TGTGCCAGCAACTGGGACAGGGTGGGTCAGCCCCAGCATTTT

d_gene: TRBD1
v_gene: TRBV7-9
j_gene: TRBJ1-1
abundance: -
CDR3aa: CASSPRTGIGFSEAFF
CDR3nt: TGTGCCAGCAGCCCTCGGACAGGGATAGGGTTCTCTGAAGCTTTCTTT

d_gene: TRBD2
v_gene: TRBV27
j_gene: TRBJ2-2
abundance: -
CDR3aa: CASGGDLMGTGELFF
CDR3nt: TGTGCCAGCGGGGGGGATCTGATGGGCACCGGGGAGCTGTTTTTT

d_gene: -
v_gene: TRBV9
j_gene: TRBJ2-5
abundance: -
CDR3aa: CASSLGGGWQETQYF
CDR3nt: TGTGCCAGCAGCTTAGGAGGGGGCTGGCAAGAGACCCAGTACTTC

d_gene: -
v_gene: TRBV30
j_gene: TRBJ1-4
abundance: -
CDR3aa: CAWSVQSIGNEKLFF
CDR3nt: TGTGCCTGGAGTGTACAGTCCATTGGAAATGAAAAACTGTTTTTT

d_gene: TRBD2
v_gene: TRBV6-5
j_gene: TRBJ2-1
abundance: -
CDR3aa: CASSSGGAADEQFF
CDR3nt: TGTGCCAGCAGTTCGGGGGGGGCCGCAGATGAGCAGTTCTTC

d_gene: -
v_gene: TRBV12-5
j_gene: TRBJ1-4
abundance: -
CDR3aa: CASGLVLRGLTEKLFF
CDR3nt: TGTGCTAGTGGTTTGGTACTCAGGGGCCTAACTGAAAAACTGTTTTTT

d_gene: TRBD1
v_gene: TRBV6-5
j_gene: TRBJ2-2
abundance: -
CDR3aa: CASRTGLDGELFF
CDR3nt: TGTGCCAGCAGGACAGGGTTGGACGGGGAGCTGTTTTTT

d_gene: TRBD1
v_gene: TRBV30
j_gene: TRBJ1-4
abundance: -
CDR3aa: CAWSPGQATNEKLFF
CDR3nt: TGTGCCTGGAGTCCGGGACAGGCAACTAATGAAAAACTGTTTTTT

d_gene: -
v_gene: TRBV5-8
j_gene: TRBJ2-2
abundance: -
CDR3aa: CASSRTMDGTGELFF
CDR3nt: TGTGCCAGCAGCCGCACCATGGACGGCACCGGGGAGCTGTTTTTT

d_gene: TRBD1
v_gene: TRBV6-5
j_gene: TRBJ1-4
abundance: -
CDR3aa: CASSYRGREKLFF
CDR3nt: TGTGCCAGCAGTTACAGGGGGCGGGAAAAACTGTTTTTT

d_gene: TRBD2
v_gene: TRBV7-9
j_gene: TRBJ2-1
abundance: -
CDR3aa: CASSEGTSMYNEQFF
CDR3nt: TGTGCCAGCAGCGAAGGGACTAGCATGTACAATGAGCAGTTCTTC

d_gene: -
v_gene: TRBV2
j_gene: TRBJ1-6
abundance: -
CDR3aa: CASSDQSTGGNSPLHF
CDR3nt: TGTGCCAGCAGTGATCAATCAACGGGGGGTAATTCACCCCTCCACTTT

d_gene: -
v_gene: TRBV6-5
j_gene: TRBJ1-6
abundance: once
CDR3aa: CASSYSGPYSPLHF
CDR3nt: TGTGCCAGCAGTTATTCAGGGCCCTATTCACCCCTCCACTTT

d_gene: TRBD1
v_gene: TRBV7-3
j_gene: TRBJ2-2
abundance: -
CDR3aa: CASSLRQGWSTGELFF
CDR3nt: TGTGCCAGCAGCCTAAGACAGGGGTGGAGCACCGGGGAGCTGTTTTTT

d_gene: -
v_gene: TRBV25-1
j_gene: TRBJ1-1
abundance: -
CDR3aa: CASSELGESTEAFF
CDR3nt: TGTGCCAGCAGTGAACTGGGGGAATCAACTGAAGCTTTCTTT

d_gene: -
v_gene: TRBV23-1
j_gene: TRBJ2-1
abundance: -
CDR3aa: CASSRPGPSSYNEQFF
CDR3nt: TGCGCCAGCAGTCGGCCGGGACCGAGCTCCTACAATGAGCAGTTCTTC

d_gene: -
v_gene: TRBV4-1
j_gene: TRBJ2-1
abundance: -
CDR3aa: CASSHRGGRFHNEQFF
CDR3nt: TGCGCCAGCAGCCACAGGGGGGGCAGGTTCCACAATGAGCAGTTCTTC